One T cell receptor (beta chain) is described in this entry. V lost 0 bases to trimming and J lost 5 bases; unmatched junction nucleotides: 10. The CDR3 length is 18 residues. Germline V gene data show CDR1 as SGHRS and CDR2 as YFSETQ. Researchers sorted participants into cohorts using their self-reported clinical history. The data originate from a study of blood T cell repertoires in COVID-19. Study-level information: Sites across the United States, Italy and Spain contributed samples from acute and convalescent COVID-19. Sample material is recorded as cDNA or gDNA derived from T cells, B-cell-depleted T cells, or PBMCs.

In the original workflow: Amplification of reference gene primers was used by the study to estimate nucleated cell counts. Only in-frame clones appear in the TCRdb table, and some are missing; sequencing was by immunoSEQ multiplex PCR. The V and J calls and clone size are taken from that table; D and trimming were inferred from the DNA. The table lists 350,000 or so clones, almost 90% of them singletons. The rearrangement links TRBV5-1 to TRBJ2-1; 11 bases match TRBD2. The receptor was isolated from a woman younger than 45 who had been exposed to COVID-19. Material for sequencing was PBMCs or T cells enriched from blood (not recorded which). DNA for the CDR3: TGCGCCAGCAGCTTGGTACTCCTAGCGGGAGGAGGCCACAATGAGCAGTTCTTC. As protein: CASSLVLLAGGGHNEQFF.